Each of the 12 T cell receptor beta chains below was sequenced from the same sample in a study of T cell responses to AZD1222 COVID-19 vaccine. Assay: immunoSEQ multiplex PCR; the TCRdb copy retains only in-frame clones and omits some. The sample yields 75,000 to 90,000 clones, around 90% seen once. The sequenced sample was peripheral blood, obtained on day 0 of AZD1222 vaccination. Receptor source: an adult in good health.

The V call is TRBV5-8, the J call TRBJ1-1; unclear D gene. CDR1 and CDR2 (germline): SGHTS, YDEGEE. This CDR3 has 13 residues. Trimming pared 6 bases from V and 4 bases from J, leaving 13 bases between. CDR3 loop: CASNRREATEAFF. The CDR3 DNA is TGTGCCAGCAACCGCCGGGAGGCCACTGAAGCTTTCTTT.

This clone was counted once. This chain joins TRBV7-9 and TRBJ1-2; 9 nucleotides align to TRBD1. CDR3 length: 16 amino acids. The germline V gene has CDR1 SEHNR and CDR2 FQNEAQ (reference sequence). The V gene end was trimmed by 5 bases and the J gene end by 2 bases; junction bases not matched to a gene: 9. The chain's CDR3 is CASSMGTGMTNYGYTF. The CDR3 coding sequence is TGTGCCAGCAGCATGGGGACAGGGATGACCAACTATGGCTACACCTTC. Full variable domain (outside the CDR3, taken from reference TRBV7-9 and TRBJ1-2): DTGVSQNPRHKITKRGQNVTFRCDPISEHNRLYWYRQTLGQGPEFLTYFQNEAQLEKSRLLSDRFSAERPKGSFSTLEIQRTEQGDSAMYLCASSMGTGMTNYGYTFGSGTRLTVV.

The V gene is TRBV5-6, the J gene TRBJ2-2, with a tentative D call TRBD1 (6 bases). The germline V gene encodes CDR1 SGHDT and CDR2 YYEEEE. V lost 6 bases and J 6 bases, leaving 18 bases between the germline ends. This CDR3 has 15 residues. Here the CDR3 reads CASTLTGRLPGELFF. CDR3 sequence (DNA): TGTGCCAGCACCCTGACAGGACGCCTTCCCGGGGAGCTGTTTTTT.

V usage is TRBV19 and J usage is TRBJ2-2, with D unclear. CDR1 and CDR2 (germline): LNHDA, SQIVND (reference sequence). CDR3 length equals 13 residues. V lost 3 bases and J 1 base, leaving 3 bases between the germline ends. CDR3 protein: CASSIWNTGELFF. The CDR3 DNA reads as TGTGCCAGTAGTATTTGGAACACCGGGGAGCTGTTTTTT.

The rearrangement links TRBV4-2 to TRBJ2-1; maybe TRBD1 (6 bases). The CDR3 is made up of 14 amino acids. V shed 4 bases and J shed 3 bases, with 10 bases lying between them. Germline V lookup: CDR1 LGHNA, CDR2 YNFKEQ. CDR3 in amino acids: CASSPSDSYNEQFF. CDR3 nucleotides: TGTGCCAGCAGCCCTTCGGACAGCTACAATGAGCAGTTCTTC.

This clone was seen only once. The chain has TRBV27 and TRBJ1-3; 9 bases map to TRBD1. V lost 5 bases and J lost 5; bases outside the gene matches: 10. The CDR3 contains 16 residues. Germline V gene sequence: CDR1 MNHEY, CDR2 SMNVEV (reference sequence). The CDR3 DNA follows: TGTGCCAGCAGTCCCCGGACAGGGGACAGCAGAAACACCATATATTTT. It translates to CASSPRTGDSRNTIYF.

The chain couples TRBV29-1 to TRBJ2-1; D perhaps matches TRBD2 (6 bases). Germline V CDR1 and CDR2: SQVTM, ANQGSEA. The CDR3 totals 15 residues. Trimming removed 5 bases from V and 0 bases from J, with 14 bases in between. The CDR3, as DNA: TGCAGCGTTTTAGGTCGGGAGAACTCCTACAATGAGCAGTTCTTC. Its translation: CSVLGRENSYNEQFF.

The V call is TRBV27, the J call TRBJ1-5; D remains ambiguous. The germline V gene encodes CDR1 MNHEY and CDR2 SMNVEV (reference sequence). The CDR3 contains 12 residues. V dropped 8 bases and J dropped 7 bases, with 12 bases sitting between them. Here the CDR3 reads CASSGPRQPQHF. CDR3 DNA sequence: TGTGCCAGCTCAGGACCTCGGCAGCCCCAGCATTTT.

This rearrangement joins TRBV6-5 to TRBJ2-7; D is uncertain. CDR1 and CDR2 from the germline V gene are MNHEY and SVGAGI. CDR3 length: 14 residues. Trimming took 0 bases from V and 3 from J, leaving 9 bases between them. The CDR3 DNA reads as TGTGCCAGCAGTTACTCCCCCCGCCTCTACGAGCAGTACTTC. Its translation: CASSYSPRLYEQYF.

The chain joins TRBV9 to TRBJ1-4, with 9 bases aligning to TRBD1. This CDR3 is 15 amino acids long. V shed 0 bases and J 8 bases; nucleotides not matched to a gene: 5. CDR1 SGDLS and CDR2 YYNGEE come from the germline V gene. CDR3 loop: CASSVGTGEGEKLFF. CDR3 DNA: TGTGCCAGCAGCGTAGGGACAGGGGAGGGGGAAAAACTGTTTTTT.

CDR3 amino acids: CASRRWVPDSEQFF. Here the CDR3 DNA reads TGTGCCAGCAGAAGATGGGTGCCAGATTCTGAGCAGTTCTTC. The rearrangement joins TRBV5-6 to TRBJ2-1, with D uncertain. V was cut by 5 bases and J by 9 bases, with 18 bases left in between. CDR1 SGHDT and CDR2 YYEEEE come from the germline V gene. The CDR3 has 14 amino acids. The complete variable domain, with remaining parts taken from reference TRBV5-6 and TRBJ2-1, reads DAGVTQSPTHLIKTRGQQVTLRCSPKSGHDTVSWYQQALGQGPQFIFQYYEEEERQRGNFPDRFSGHQFPNYSSELNVNALLLGDSALYLCASRRWVPDSEQFFGPGTRLTVL.

The CDR3 nucleotides are TGTGCCAGCAGCTTTGGGACGGTGAACACTGAAGCTTTCTTT. Its protein product is CASSFGTVNTEAFF. The genes are TRBV7-9 and TRBJ1-1; a possible D gene is TRBD1 (5 bases). The CDR3 spans 14 residues. From germline, CDR1 is SEHNR and CDR2 FQNEAQ (reference sequence). The ends were cut back, 3 bases at V and 0 bases at J, with 8 bases in the middle.